Shown below are 9 T cell receptor beta chains from a single sample sequenced in a study of T cell changes during pregnancy in multiple sclerosis. Produced via immunoSEQ multiplex PCR; TCRdb's table is partial and in-frame only. This table holds approximately 60,000 clones, around nine tenths found once. Sequenced material: peripheral blood, taken before pregnancy. The receptors shown here come from a female donor with multiple sclerosis, enrolled in a pregnancy study.

V usage is TRBV18 and J usage is TRBJ1-1, with 8 bases identical to TRBD1. V gave up 4 bases and J gave up 3 bases; unmatched junction bases: 4. The germline V gene has CDR1 KGHSH and CDR2 LQKENI. The length of the CDR3 is 14 residues. CDR3 bases: TGTGCCAGCTCACATTACAGGGGGGACACTGAAGCTTTCTTT. Residues: CASSHYRGDTEAFF. The whole variable domain, remainder taken from reference TRBV18 and TRBJ1-1, is NAGVMQNPRHLVRRRGQEARLRCSPMKGHSHVYWYRQLPEEGLKFMVYLQKENIIDESGMPKERFSAEFPKEGPSILRIQQVVRGDSAAYFCASSHYRGDTEAFFGQGTRLTVV.

The rearrangement uses TRBV4-3 and TRBJ1-2; D is unresolved. CDR1 and CDR2 from the germline V gene are LGHNA and YSLEER. The germline V and J ends were trimmed by 1 base and 0 bases, with 12 bases remaining between them. The CDR3 loop spans 16 amino acids. This chain's CDR3 is CASSQVLGRTNYGYTF. CDR3 nucleotide sequence: TGCGCCAGCAGCCAAGTCCTTGGCAGGACTAACTATGGCTACACCTTC.

This clone was counted once. This rearrangement joins TRBV30 to TRBJ1-2; D possibly corresponds to TRBD1 (5 bases). This CDR3 region has 12 residues. Germline V gene lookup returns CDR1 GTSNPN and CDR2 SVGIG (reference sequence). The V end lost 2 bases, the J end lost 13 bases, and 17 bases lay between the germline ends. The CDR3 loop is CAWSQGREGCTF. The CDR3 region has the DNA TGTGCCTGGAGTCAGGGACGGGAGGGATGCACCTTC.

The rearrangement links TRBV5-6 to TRBJ2-2, with TRBD1 identical over 8 bases. Germline-derived CDR1 and CDR2 are SGHDT and YYEEEE. The junction had 5 bases not matched to a gene; V was cut back by 0 bases and J by 4 bases. The CDR3 is made up of 16 amino acids. This CDR3 reads CASSLADRGSTGELFF. The DNA of the CDR3 is TGTGCCAGCAGCTTGGCTGACAGGGGTAGCACCGGGGAGCTGTTTTTT.

This chain connects TRBV7-3 to TRBJ2-5; TRBD1 aligns across 7 bases. The CDR3 is 15 amino acids. The germline gives CDR1 SGHTA, CDR2 FQGTGA. V was clipped by 5 bases and J by 2 bases; unmatched bases: 8. CDR3 coding DNA: TGTGCCAGCAGCCACAGGGGTTTACCTCAAGAGACCCAGTACTTC. This gives the protein CASSHRGLPQETQYF.

The chain couples TRBV5-5 to TRBJ2-7; D might be TRBD1 (6 bases). Per the germline V gene, CDR1 is SGHKS and CDR2 is YYEKEE (reference sequence). Trimming removed 4 bases at V and 1 base at J, with 12 bases between. This CDR3 spans 14 amino acids. CDR3 sequence (DNA): TGTGCCAGCAGCAGAACAGGGATTTCCTACGAGCAGTACTTC. Its translation is CASSRTGISYEQYF.

CDR3 in amino acids: CASSEFHRTDSKGPFF. The CDR3 DNA reads as TGTGCCAGCAGTGAATTCCACCGGACAGACTCCAAGGGGCCGTTCTTC. The chain couples TRBV25-1 to TRBJ2-1; D might be TRBD1 (6 bases). Deletions cut 1 base from V and 15 bases from J, with 25 bases between. This CDR3 region has 16 residues. Germline assignment: CDR1 MGHDK and CDR2 SYGVNS.

The V gene is TRBV18, the J gene TRBJ2-5, with D maybe TRBD1 (5 bases). Germline V CDR1 and CDR2: KGHSH, LQKENI. The length of the CDR3 is 13 residues. V was cut by 3 bases and J by 4 bases, with 9 bases left in between. The CDR3 bases are TGTGCCAGCTCACCTAAAGGGGCAGAGACCCAGTACTTC. Its translation: CASSPKGAETQYF.

This sequence joins TRBV6-1 and TRBJ1-5; the match to TRBD1 covers 8 bases. The V gene's germline CDR1 is MNHNS and CDR2 SASEGT. The CDR3 sequence is 16 residues long. The ends lost 4 bases at V and 3 bases at J; junction bases unmatched: 8. The CDR3 region has the DNA TGTGCCAGCAGTGGGACAGGGAGATACACCAATCAGCCCCAGCATTTT. Amino acid sequence: CASSGTGRYTNQPQHF.